These 26 T cell receptor beta chains share one sample of origin, sequenced in a study of T cells after yellow fever vaccination. One entry per CDR3 protein results from TCRdb running MiXCR on the 5' RACE reads. The sample records 50,000 or so distinct CDR3 sequences, approximately 6.9% being singletons. This specimen was CD8+ T cells sorted from PBMCs, taken on the day of the first yellow fever vaccination. These receptors all come from a man younger than 35 who received the YFV17D yellow fever vaccine.

This clonotype was seen a handful of times. The J gene is TRBJ2-1, the V gene TRBV6-2 or TRBV6-3; D not certain. Germline V gene data show CDR1 as MNHEY and CDR2 as SVGEGT. V dropped 7 bases and J dropped 0 bases, with 7 bases sitting between them. This CDR3 comprises 13 residues. CDR3 amino acids: CASTVHSYNEQFF. CDR3 nucleotides: TGTGCCAGCACAGTCCACTCCTACAATGAGCAGTTCTTC.

Many counts were recorded for this clonotype. The chain uses TRBV6-5 and TRBJ1-1, with TRBD1 as a possible D gene (6 bases). There are 13 residues in the CDR3. CDR1 is MNHEY and CDR2 is SVGAGI in the germline V gene. Trimming took off 2 bases at V and 4 bases at J, with 8 bases between the two ends. CDR3 amino acids: CASSYRGSTEAFF. The CDR3 DNA follows: TGTGCCAGCAGTTACAGGGGGAGCACTGAAGCTTTCTTT.

V and J are TRBV6-5 and TRBJ2-3; TRBD2 matches at 9 bases. The ends lost 2 bases at V and 4 bases at J; junction bases unmatched: 4. The germline gives CDR1 MNHEY, CDR2 SVGAGI. The CDR3 spans 15 residues. CDR3 coding DNA: TGTGCCAGCAGTTACCCTAGCGGGGACCCAGATACGCAGTATTTT. This gives the protein CASSYPSGDPDTQYF.

The gene calls are TRBV6-4 and TRBJ2-3; 9 nucleotides agree with TRBD2. CDR1 is MRHNA, CDR2 SNTAGT, per germline. V lost 3 bases, J lost 3 bases, and 4 bases stayed unmatched. There are 15 residues in the CDR3. CDR3 amino acids: CASSERGGATDTQYF. The CDR3 nucleotides are TGTGCCAGCAGTGAGCGCGGGGGGGCAACAGATACGCAGTATTTT.

V is TRBV4-3 and J is TRBJ2-1, with D perhaps TRBD2 (6 bases). This CDR3 is 14 amino acids long. Per germline, CDR1 LGHNA and CDR2 YSLEER. V lost 3 bases and J 10 bases, leaving 16 bases between the germline ends. CDR3 DNA sequence: TGCGCCAGCAGCCAGCGGGACGGGGAGACGGAGCAGTTCTTC. It yields the protein CASSQRDGETEQFF.

In this sample, this clonotype turned up many times. The chain has TRBV7-2 and TRBJ2-2, with 11 nucleotides matching TRBD2. Trimming at V came to 6 bases and at J to 3 bases, leaving 3 bases not matched to a gene. The CDR3 totals 15 residues. Germline CDR1 reads SGHTA; CDR2 reads FQGNSA. In nucleotides, the CDR3 is TGTGCCAGCAGGTTACTAGCGGGGGACACCGGGGAGCTGTTTTTT. Amino acid sequence: CASRLLAGDTGELFF.

This clonotype came up a few times. CDR3 residues: CASSLSSGHIAYEQYV. CDR3 nucleotides: TGTGCCAGCAGTTTATCATCGGGACACATAGCCTACGAGCAGTACGTC. This rearrangement joins TRBV27 to TRBJ2-7, with D perhaps TRBD1 (6 bases). Per germline, CDR1 MNHEY and CDR2 SMNVEV (reference sequence). V dropped 0 bases and J dropped 2 bases, with 14 bases sitting between them. CDR3 length: 16 residues.

This clonotype was picked up many times. The gene calls are TRBV15 and TRBJ2-1; D could derive from TRBD1 or TRBD2 (6 bases each). This CDR3 is 17 amino acids long. Germline V CDR1 and CDR2: LNHNV, YYDKDF (reference sequence). Trimming took off 5 bases at V and 0 bases at J, with 17 bases between the two ends. As DNA, the CDR3 is TGTGCCACCAGCTGGGGACTCCAAGGGGGCTCCTACAATGAGCAGTTCTTC. Its protein is CATSWGLQGGSYNEQFF.

The rearrangement joins TRBV12-3 or TRBV12-4 to TRBJ2-6; D unresolved. V was shortened by 1 base and J by 0 bases, with 4 bases between the two germline ends. CDR3 length equals 15 residues. CDR3 amino acids: CASSLGNSGANVLTF. As DNA, the CDR3 is TGTGCCAGCAGTTTAGGGAACTCTGGGGCCAACGTCCTGACTTTC.

This clonotype was detected many times. V usage is TRBV12-3 or TRBV12-4 and J usage is TRBJ2-1; D remains unclear. V lost 10 bases and J 1 base, leaving 20 bases between the germline ends. The CDR3 has 16 residues. In DNA, the CDR3 is TGTGCCACTGACCCTCCCTCCAGAAAATCCTACAATGAGCAGTTCTTC. Translation gives CATDPPSRKSYNEQFF.

This clonotype has at least ten counts. V and J are TRBV7-2 and TRBJ2-1, with 10 bases lining up with TRBD2. J lost 0 bases, V lost 8 bases, and 10 bases had no gene match. CDR1 is SGHTA and CDR2 is FQGNSA in the germline V gene. This CDR3 has 17 residues. The CDR3 reads CASGRLAGASSYNEQFF. The CDR3 DNA reads as TGTGCCAGCGGGCGGCTAGCGGGGGCAAGCTCCTACAATGAGCAGTTCTTC.

To note about this clonotype: This may arise from a read error, as a much more abundant clone is one base away. V and J are TRBV15 and TRBJ2-7; TRBD1 matches 8 bases. Trimming took 0 bases from V and 2 from J; bases not matched to a gene: 12. The CDR3 has 18 amino acids. Germline V gene lookup returns CDR1 LNHNV and CDR2 YYDKDF (reference sequence). DNA for the CDR3: TGTGCCACCAGCAGAGATATGGTCTTGGACAGGGCGCCCTACGAGCAGTACTTC. It codes for CATSRDMVLDRAPYEQYF. Complete variable domain (other parts from reference TRBV15 and TRBJ2-7): DAMVIQNPRYQVTQFGKPVTLSCSQTLNHNVMYWYQQKSSQAPKLLFHYYDKDFNNEADTPDNFQSRRPNTSFCFLDIRSPGLGDTAMYLCATSRDMVLDRAPYEQYFGPGTRLTVT.

This clonotype was counted at least ten times. The chain recombines TRBV27 with TRBJ2-3, with 11 bases fitting TRBD2. CDR3 length: 16 amino acids. The V segment lost 3 bases and the J segment 6 bases; nucleotides outside the gene matches: 8. Germline V gene lookup returns CDR1 MNHEY and CDR2 SMNVEV (reference sequence). In DNA form, the CDR3 reads TGTGCCAGCAGTTTCAGTAGCGGGGGGGCCTGGGATACGCAGTATTTT. It is translated as CASSFSSGGAWDTQYF.

The sample holds a few counts of this clonotype. J is TRBJ1-2 and V is TRBV11-2; D call uncertain. This CDR3 has 18 residues. Trimming removed 5 bases from V and 4 bases from J, with 26 bases in between. Germline CDR1 reads SGHAT; CDR2 reads FQNNGV. DNA for the CDR3: TGTGCCAGCAGCCCGATACCAGGCCGCGGACTTGGCGGCTATGGCTACACCTTC. Its translation is CASSPIPGRGLGGYGYTF.

This chain uses TRBV30 with TRBJ1-1; D remains ambiguous. V gave up 4 bases and J gave up 1 base, with 7 bases separating them. From germline, CDR1 is GTSNPN and CDR2 SVGIG (reference sequence). This CDR3 has 12 residues. The CDR3 region is CAWTPENTEAFF. In nucleotides, the CDR3 is TGTGCCTGGACACCGGAGAACACTGAAGCTTTCTTT.

This sequence joins TRBV27 and TRBJ1-2; unclear D gene. V dropped 8 bases and J dropped 6 bases, with 16 bases sitting between them. CDR1 and CDR2 (germline): MNHEY, SMNVEV (reference sequence). The CDR3 extends over 13 amino acids. Written as DNA, the CDR3 is TGTGCCAGCGGCCCCCGGGGTGGTAATGGCTACACCTTC. It specifies CASGPRGGNGYTF.

Turning to this clonotype: A much larger clone differs from this one at a single base, so this may be a read error. The chain carries TRBV4-1 and TRBJ2-3; 10 nucleotides match TRBD1. With V trimmed by 4 bases and J by 6 bases, 16 bases remained unmatched. The CDR3 loop spans 18 amino acids. CDR1 is MGHRA, CDR2 YSYEKL, per germline. In DNA form, the CDR3 reads TGCGCCAGCAGCCCGATAAGGCCGGGACAGGGGTCAGACGATACGCAGTATTTT. It translates to CASSPIRPGQGSDDTQYF.

At least ten counts were recorded for this clonotype. The V call is TRBV3-1, the J call TRBJ1-2, with 11 bases identical to TRBD1. Trimming at V came to 6 bases and at J to 7 bases, leaving 4 bases not matched to a gene. Germline V gene data show CDR1 as LGHDT and CDR2 as YNNKEL (reference sequence). CDR3 length: 13 amino acids. As DNA, the CDR3 is TGTGCCAGCAGACGGACAGGGGGCGGTGGCTACACCTTC. It specifies CASRRTGGGGYTF. The full variable domain, with the rest looked up from reference TRBV3-1 and TRBJ1-2, is DTAVSQTPKYLVTQMGNDKSIKCEQNLGHDTMYWYKQDSKKFLKIMFSYNNKELIINETVPNRFSPKSPDKAHLNLHINSLELGDSAVYFCASRRTGGGGYTFGSGTRLTVV.

This clonotype has more than one count but fewer than ten. The chain links TRBV20-1 to TRBJ1-1; 9 nucleotides match TRBD1. The V gene's germline CDR1 is DFQATT and CDR2 SNEGSKA (reference sequence). After removal of 0 bases from V and 6 bases from J, the junction contained 5 bases not matched to a gene. CDR3 size: 14 residues. The CDR3 nucleotides read TGCAGTGCTAGAGATCCGGACAGGGGCGCTGAAGCTTTCTTT. This sequence encodes CSARDPDRGAEAFF.

This clonotype showed up just a few times. This sequence joins TRBV7-3 and TRBJ2-2, with a possible D match to TRBD2 (6 bases). V lost 1 base to trimming and J lost 3 bases, with 12 bases between them. Germline-derived CDR1 and CDR2 are SGHTA and FQGTGA. The CDR3 totals 16 residues. This CDR3 reads CASSLSSGTYTGELFF. The CDR3 region has the DNA TGTGCCAGCAGCTTAAGTAGCGGAACTTACACCGGGGAGCTGTTTTTT.

The chain uses TRBV7-9 and TRBJ2-7; maybe TRBD1 (8 bases). The germline gives CDR1 SEHNR, CDR2 FQNEAQ (reference sequence). V lost 2 bases and J 6 bases, leaving 14 bases between the germline ends. The length of the CDR3 is 14 residues. CDR3 loop: CASSLLDREGEQYF. The CDR3 DNA sequence: TGTGCCAGCAGCTTATTGGACAGGGAGGGCGAGCAGTACTTC.

This rearrangement joins TRBV4-2 to TRBJ2-1, with D perhaps matching TRBD2 (7 bases). Germline CDR1 reads LGHNA; CDR2 reads YNFKEQ. The V gene lost 1 base and the J gene lost 8 bases, with 21 bases spanning the gap. The CDR3 runs to 17 residues. CDR3 nucleotide sequence: TGTGCCAGCAGCCAAGTCGGCGGGGGCGCTGGGGGGCATGAGCAGTTCTTC. The encoded protein is CASSQVGGGAGGHEQFF.

This clonotype was seen at least ten times. V usage is TRBV5-4 and J usage is TRBJ2-3; 9 bases fit TRBD2. Trimming cost V 1 base and J 2 bases; bases outside gene matches: 20. Germline values: CDR1 SGHNT, CDR2 YYREEE (reference sequence). This CDR3 contains 21 residues. The CDR3 spells CASSLSVVLGRGGRVTDTQYF. The CDR3 DNA is TGTGCCAGCAGCTTGTCAGTGGTGCTTGGGCGGGGGGGCCGGGTCACAGATACGCAGTATTTT.

There are many counts of this clonotype. The chain combines TRBV29-1 with TRBJ2-3; no reliable D call. V lost 6 bases and J 3 bases, leaving 10 bases between the germline ends. Germline CDR1 reads SQVTM; CDR2 reads ANQGSEA. CDR3 length: 12 amino acids. For the CDR3, the DNA is TGCAGCGTCCCGGACGGTACAGATACGCAGTATTTT. It is translated as CSVPDGTDTQYF.

In its sample, this clonotype was seen a few times. This sequence joins TRBV4-2 and TRBJ1-5, with D unresolved. Germline CDR1 and CDR2: LGHNA and YNFKEQ. V gave up 3 bases and J gave up 3 bases, with 12 bases separating them. This CDR3 comprises 15 residues. The DNA for the CDR3 is TGTGCCAGCAGCCAGGGCCTCTTGCCCAATCAGCCCCAGCATTTT. Encoded protein: CASSQGLLPNQPQHF.

This clonotype has a count of ten or more. For the CDR3, the DNA is TGTGCCAGCCGAGGGGAGGACAGGGGTGTCGAGCAGTACTTC. Translation gives CASRGEDRGVEQYF. The V gene is TRBV18, the J gene TRBJ2-7, with 9 bases that match TRBD1. V lost 8 bases to trimming and J lost 6 bases; unmatched junction nucleotides: 11. Germline lookup yields CDR1 KGHSH and CDR2 LQKENI. This CDR3 region has 14 residues.